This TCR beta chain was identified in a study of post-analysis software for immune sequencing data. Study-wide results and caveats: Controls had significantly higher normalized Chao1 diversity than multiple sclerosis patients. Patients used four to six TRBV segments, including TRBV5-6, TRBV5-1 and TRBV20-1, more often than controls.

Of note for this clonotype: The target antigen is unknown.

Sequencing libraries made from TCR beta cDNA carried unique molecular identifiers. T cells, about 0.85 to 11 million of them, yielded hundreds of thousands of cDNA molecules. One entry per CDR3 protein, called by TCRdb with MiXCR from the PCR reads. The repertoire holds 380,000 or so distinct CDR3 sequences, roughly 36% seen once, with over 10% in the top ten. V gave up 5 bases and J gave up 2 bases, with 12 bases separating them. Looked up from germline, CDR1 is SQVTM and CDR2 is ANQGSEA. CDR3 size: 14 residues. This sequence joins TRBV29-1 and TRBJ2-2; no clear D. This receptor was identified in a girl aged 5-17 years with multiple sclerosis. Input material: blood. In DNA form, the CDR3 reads TGCAGCGTTCCCCAGCGAGTTAACACCGGGGAGCTGTTTTTT. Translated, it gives CSVPQRVNTGELFF.